What follows is one TCR beta chain and its context. Its antigen is not identified. This CDR3 has 13 amino acids. V was shortened by 2 bases and J by 9 bases, with 11 bases between the two germline ends. CDR1 is LGHNA, CDR2 YNFKEQ, per germline. Vbeta (60) and Jbeta (13) primers were used in the PCR. This table comes from immunoSEQ multiplex PCR, and its TCRdb copy is limited to in-frame clones, with some not included. The data show 55,000 to 85,000 clones, with about 78% seen just once and about an eighth held by the top ten. These data are taken from a study of cytomegalovirus exposure and HLA in healthy donors. Regarding the study as a whole: When analyzed later, a missense DCLRE1C variant was found to be linked to TCR beta V- and J-gene trimming.

This receptor was identified in a woman in her thirties or forties in good health and CMV-seropositive. Material: PBMCs. The V and J genes are TRBV4-2 and TRBJ2-1, with D maybe TRBD1 (5 bases). The CDR3: CASSQSRQGEQFF. Here the CDR3 DNA reads TGTGCCAGCAGCCAAAGCCGTCAGGGTGAGCAGTTCTTC.